This TCR beta chain was identified in a study of high-grade serous ovarian cancer treatment subgroups. Study summary: Each sample yielded on average roughly 7,000 unique TCR beta rearrangements from around 14,000 reads. Notes on the study in general: Tumors within one patient showed repertoire similarity of about 0.095 to 0.79. CDR1 and CDR2 were left unanalyzed; analyses focused on CDR3. Without spatial data, bulk sequencing limits insight into HGSC tumor diversity.

The assay was immunoSEQ multiplex PCR, and TCRdb's table has in-frame clones only and misses some. In the table there are about 16,000 clones, approximately 70% of which are singletons. Germline assignment: CDR1 MNHNY and CDR2 SVGAGI (reference sequence). V shed 4 bases, J shed 2 bases, and the junction held 6 bases outside the gene matches. The CDR3 runs to 15 residues. Details on this clone: The antigen is unknown.

Tumor samples were taken before definitive surgery or chemotherapy. This TCR was sampled from a human donor with high-grade serous ovarian cancer. The chain links TRBV6-6 to TRBJ1-2; TRBD1 matches 8 bases. The specimen sequenced was tumor tissue. Here the CDR3 reads CASSSVDRGNYGYTF. For the CDR3, the DNA is TGTGCCAGCAGTTCCGTCGACAGGGGCAACTATGGCTACACCTTC.